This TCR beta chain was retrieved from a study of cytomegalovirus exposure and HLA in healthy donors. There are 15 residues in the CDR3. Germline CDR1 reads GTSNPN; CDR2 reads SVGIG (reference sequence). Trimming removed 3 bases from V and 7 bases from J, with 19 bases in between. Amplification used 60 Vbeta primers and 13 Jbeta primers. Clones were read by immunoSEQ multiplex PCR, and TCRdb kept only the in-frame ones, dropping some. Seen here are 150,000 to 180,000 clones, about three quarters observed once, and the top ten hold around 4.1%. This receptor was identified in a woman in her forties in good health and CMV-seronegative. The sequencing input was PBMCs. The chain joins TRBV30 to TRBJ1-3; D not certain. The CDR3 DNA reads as TGTGCCTGGAGGAACGCAAGGGAGGACGATAACACCATATATTTT. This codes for CAWRNAREDDNTIYF.